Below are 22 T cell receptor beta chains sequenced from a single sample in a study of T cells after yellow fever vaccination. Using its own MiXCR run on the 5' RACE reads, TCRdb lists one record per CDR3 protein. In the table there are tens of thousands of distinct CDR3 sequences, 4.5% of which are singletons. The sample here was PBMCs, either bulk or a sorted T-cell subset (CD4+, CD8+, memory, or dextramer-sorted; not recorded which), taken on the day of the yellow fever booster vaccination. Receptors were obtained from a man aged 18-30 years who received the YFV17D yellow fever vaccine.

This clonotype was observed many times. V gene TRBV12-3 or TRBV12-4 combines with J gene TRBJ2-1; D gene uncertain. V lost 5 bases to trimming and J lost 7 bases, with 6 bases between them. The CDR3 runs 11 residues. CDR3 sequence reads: CASSPRNEQFF. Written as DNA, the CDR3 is TGTGCCAGCAGTCCTCGGAATGAGCAGTTCTTC.

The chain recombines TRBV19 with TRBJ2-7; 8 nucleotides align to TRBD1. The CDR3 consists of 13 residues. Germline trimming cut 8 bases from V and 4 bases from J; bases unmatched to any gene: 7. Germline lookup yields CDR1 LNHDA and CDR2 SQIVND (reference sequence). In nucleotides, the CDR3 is TGTGCCAGTGGGGTCAGGACAGGGTACGAGCAGTACTTC. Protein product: CASGVRTGYEQYF.

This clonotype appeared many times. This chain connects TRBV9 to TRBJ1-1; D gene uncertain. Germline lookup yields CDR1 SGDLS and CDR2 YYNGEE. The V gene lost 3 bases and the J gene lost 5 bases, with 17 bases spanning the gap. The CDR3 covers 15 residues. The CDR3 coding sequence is TGTGCCAGCAGCGCCAGGCACACCCAATCGACTGAAGCTTTCTTT. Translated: CASSARHTQSTEAFF.

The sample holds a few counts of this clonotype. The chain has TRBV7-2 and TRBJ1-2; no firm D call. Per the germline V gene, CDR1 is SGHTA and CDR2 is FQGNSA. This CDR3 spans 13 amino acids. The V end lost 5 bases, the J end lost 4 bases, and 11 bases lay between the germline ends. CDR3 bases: TGTGCCAGCAGCCCTACTTCGGGCTATGGCTACACCTTC. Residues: CASSPTSGYGYTF.

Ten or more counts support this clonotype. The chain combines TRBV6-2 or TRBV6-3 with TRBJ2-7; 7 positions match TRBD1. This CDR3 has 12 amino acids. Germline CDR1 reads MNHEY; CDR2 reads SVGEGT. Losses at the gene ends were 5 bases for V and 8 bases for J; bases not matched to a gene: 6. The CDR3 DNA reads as TGTGCCAGCAGTCCCGGGGACAGACAGCAGTACGTC. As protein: CASSPGDRQQYV.

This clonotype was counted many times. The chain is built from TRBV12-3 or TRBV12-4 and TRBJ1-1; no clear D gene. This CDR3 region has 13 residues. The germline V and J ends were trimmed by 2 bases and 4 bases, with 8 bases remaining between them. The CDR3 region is CASSLTVGTEAFF. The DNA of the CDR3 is TGTGCCAGCAGTTTAACCGTAGGCACTGAAGCTTTCTTT.

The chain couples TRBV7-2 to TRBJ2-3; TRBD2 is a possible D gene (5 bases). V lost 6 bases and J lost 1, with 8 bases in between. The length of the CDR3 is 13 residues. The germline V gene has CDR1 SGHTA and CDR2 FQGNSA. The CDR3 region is CASRLSGTDTQYF. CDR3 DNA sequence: TGTGCCAGCAGGCTTAGCGGCACAGATACGCAGTATTTT.

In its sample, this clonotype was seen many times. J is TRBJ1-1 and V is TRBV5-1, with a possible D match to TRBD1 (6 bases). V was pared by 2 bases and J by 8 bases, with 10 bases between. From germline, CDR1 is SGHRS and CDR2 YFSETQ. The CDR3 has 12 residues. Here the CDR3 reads CASSLQGPEAFF. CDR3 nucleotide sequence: TGCGCCAGCAGCTTACAGGGACCGGAAGCTTTCTTT.

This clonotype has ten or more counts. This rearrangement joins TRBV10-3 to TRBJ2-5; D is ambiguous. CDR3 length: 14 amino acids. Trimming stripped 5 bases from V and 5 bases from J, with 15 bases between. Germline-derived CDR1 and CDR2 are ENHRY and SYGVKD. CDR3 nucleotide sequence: TGTGCCATCAGTTCGGCTAGAGATGGCGAGACCCAGTACTTC. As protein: CAISSARDGETQYF.

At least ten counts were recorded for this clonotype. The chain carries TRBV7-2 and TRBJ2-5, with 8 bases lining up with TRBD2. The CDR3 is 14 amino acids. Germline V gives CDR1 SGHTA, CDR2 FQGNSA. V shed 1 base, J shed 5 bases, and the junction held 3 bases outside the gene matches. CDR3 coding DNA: TGTGCCAGCAGCTTAGTGGCTAGCGGGGAGACCCAGTACTTC. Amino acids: CASSLVASGETQYF.

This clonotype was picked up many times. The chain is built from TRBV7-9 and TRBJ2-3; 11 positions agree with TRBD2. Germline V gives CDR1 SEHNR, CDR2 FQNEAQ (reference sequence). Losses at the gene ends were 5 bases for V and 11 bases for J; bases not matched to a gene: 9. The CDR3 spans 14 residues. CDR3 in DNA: TGTGCCAGCAGCGTGTCACTAGCGGGGGAAAAGCAGTATTTT. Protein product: CASSVSLAGEKQYF.

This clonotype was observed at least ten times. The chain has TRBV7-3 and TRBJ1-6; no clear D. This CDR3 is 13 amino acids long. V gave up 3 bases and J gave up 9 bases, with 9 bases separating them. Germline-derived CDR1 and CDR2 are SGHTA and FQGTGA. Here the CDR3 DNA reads TGTGCCAGCAGCTTGTATGAGGGTTCACCCCTCCACTTT. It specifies CASSLYEGSPLHF.

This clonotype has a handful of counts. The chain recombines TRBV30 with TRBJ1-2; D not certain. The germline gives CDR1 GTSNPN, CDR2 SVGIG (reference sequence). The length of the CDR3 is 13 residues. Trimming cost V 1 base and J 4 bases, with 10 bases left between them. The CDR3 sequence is CAWSGGAFYGYTF. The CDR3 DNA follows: TGTGCCTGGAGTGGAGGAGCCTTCTATGGCTACACCTTC.

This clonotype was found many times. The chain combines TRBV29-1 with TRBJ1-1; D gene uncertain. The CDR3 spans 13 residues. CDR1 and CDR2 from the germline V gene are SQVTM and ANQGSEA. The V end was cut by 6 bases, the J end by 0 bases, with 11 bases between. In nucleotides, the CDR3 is TGCAGCGTGTCGAACAGCTTGAACACTGAAGCTTTCTTT. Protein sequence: CSVSNSLNTEAFF.

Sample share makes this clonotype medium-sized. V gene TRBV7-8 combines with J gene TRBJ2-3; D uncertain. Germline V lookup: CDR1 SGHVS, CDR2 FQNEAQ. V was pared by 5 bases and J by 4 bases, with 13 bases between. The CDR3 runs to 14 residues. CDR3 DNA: TGTGCCAGCAGCCTTCGTGCCGGGTCAGATACGCAGTATTTT. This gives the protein CASSLRAGSDTQYF.

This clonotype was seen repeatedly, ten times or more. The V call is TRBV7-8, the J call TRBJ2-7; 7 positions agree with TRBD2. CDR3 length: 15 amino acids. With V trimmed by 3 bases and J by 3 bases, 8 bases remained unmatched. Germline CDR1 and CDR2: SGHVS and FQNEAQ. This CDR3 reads CASSFWGGRNYEQYF. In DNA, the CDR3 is TGTGCCAGCAGCTTCTGGGGGGGACGGAACTACGAGCAGTACTTC.

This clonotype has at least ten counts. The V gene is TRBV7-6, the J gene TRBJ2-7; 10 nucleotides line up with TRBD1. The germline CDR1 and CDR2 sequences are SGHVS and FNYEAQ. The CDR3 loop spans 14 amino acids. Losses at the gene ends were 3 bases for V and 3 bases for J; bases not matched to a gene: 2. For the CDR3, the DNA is TGTGCCAGCAGCTTCGGGGACAGGGGCTACGAGCAGTACTTC. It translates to CASSFGDRGYEQYF.

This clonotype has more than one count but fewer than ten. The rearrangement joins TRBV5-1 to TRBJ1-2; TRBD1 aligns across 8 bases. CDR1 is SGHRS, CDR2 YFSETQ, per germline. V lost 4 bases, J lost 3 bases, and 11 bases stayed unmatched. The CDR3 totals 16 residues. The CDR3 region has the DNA TGCGCCAGCAGCCCCACAGGGGGAGTGGGAGACTATGGCTACACCTTC. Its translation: CASSPTGGVGDYGYTF.

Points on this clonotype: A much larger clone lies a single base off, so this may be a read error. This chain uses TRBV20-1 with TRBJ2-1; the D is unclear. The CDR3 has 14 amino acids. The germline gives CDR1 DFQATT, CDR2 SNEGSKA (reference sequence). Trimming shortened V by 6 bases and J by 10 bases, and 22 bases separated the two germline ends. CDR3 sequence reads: CSATSVEWAFEQFF. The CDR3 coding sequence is TGCAGTGCCACCTCGGTGGAGTGGGCCTTCGAGCAGTTCTTC.

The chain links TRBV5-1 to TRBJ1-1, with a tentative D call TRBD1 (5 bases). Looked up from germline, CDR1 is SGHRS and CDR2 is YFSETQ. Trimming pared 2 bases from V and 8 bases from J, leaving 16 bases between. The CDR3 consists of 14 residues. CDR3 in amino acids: CASSLPDTPYEAFF. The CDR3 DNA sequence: TGCGCCAGCAGCTTACCGGACACGCCGTACGAAGCTTTCTTT.

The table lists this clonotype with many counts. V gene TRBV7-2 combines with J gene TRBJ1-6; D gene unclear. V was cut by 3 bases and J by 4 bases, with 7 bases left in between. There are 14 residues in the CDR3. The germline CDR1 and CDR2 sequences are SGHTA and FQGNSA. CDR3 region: CASSLLGYNSPLHF. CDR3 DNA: TGTGCCAGCAGCTTGCTAGGGTATAATTCACCCCTCCACTTT.

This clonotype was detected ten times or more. The CDR3 region is CASSLTGGVATFEQFF. The CDR3 DNA is TGTGCCAGCAGCCTTACGGGGGGGGTAGCGACCTTTGAGCAGTTCTTC. V and J are TRBV7-2 and TRBJ2-1, with 8 bases aligning to TRBD2. Germline V gene sequence: CDR1 SGHTA, CDR2 FQGNSA. The CDR3 has 16 amino acids. Unmatched junction bases numbered 15, after V lost 5 bases and J lost 9 bases.